The 15 T cell receptor beta chains reported below all come from one sample, sequenced in a study of shared clonotypes between healthy human individuals. Sequencing used immunoSEQ multiplex PCR; TCRdb keeps in-frame clones, though not all of them. The data contain some 1,100,000 clones, 75% to 80% of them singletons. Sequenced input: memory CD4+ T cells from PBMCs. Noted subset: CD45RA-negative fraction. The receptors shown here come from a man aged 18 to 29 in good health. Some clones in this sample may be carry-over from other donors' samples.

The V gene is TRBV7-2, the J gene TRBJ1-5, with 8 bases matching TRBD1. This CDR3 has 15 amino acids. V lost 3 bases and J lost 2; bases outside the gene matches: 3. Germline assignment: CDR1 SGHTA and CDR2 FQGNSA. The CDR3 sequence: CASSLTGVGNQPQHF. The CDR3, as DNA: TGTGCCAGCAGCTTGACAGGGGTCGGCAATCAGCCCCAGCATTTT. The variable domain in full, completed from reference TRBV7-2 and TRBJ1-5, reads GAGVSQSPSNKVTEKGKDVELRCDPISGHTALYWYRQSLGQGLEFLIYFQGNSAPDKSGLPSDRFSAERTGGSVSTLTIQRTQQEDSAVYLCASSLTGVGNQPQHFGDGTRLSIL.

The V and J genes are TRBV5-1 and TRBJ1-2; a possible D gene is TRBD1 (5 bases). Germline values: CDR1 SGHRS, CDR2 YFSETQ. This CDR3 region has 15 residues. V lost 0 bases to trimming and J lost 7 bases, with 16 bases between them. This CDR3 reads CASSLELGALGGYTF. The CDR3 DNA is TGCGCCAGCAGCTTGGAATTAGGGGCACTCGGTGGCTACACCTTC.

The V and J genes are TRBV5-1 and TRBJ1-2, with D perhaps matching TRBD1 (6 bases). The CDR3 loop spans 17 amino acids. CDR1 SGHRS and CDR2 YFSETQ come from the germline V gene. Trimming stripped 0 bases from V and 0 bases from J, with 15 bases between. This CDR3 is CASSLARGDTPNYGYTF. As DNA, the CDR3 is TGCGCCAGCAGCTTGGCCCGTGGGGACACACCTAACTATGGCTACACCTTC. Full variable domain (missing parts from reference TRBV5-1 and TRBJ1-2): KAGVTQTPRYLIKTRGQQVTLSCSPISGHRSVSWYQQTPGQGLQFLFEYFSETQRNKGNFPGRFSGRQFSNSRSEMNVSTLELGDSALYLCASSLARGDTPNYGYTFGSGTRLTVV.

The chain carries TRBV10-3 and TRBJ1-1, with TRBD1 as a possible D gene (5 bases). Looked up from germline, CDR1 is ENHRY and CDR2 is SYGVKD. V lost 6 bases and J 1 base, leaving 9 bases between the germline ends. The CDR3 contains 13 residues. CDR3 residues: CAIRTEKNTEAFF. Here the CDR3 DNA reads TGTGCCATCAGGACAGAGAAGAACACTGAAGCTTTCTTT.

The chain employs TRBV19 and TRBJ2-5; D is tentatively TRBD1 or TRBD2 (5 bases each). The V and J ends lost 4 bases and 5 bases respectively, with 11 bases between them. The CDR3 totals 13 residues. Germline V CDR1 and CDR2: LNHDA, SQIVND (reference sequence). This CDR3 reads CASSTGSYETQYF. DNA of the CDR3: TGTGCCAGTAGTACAGGGAGTTATGAGACCCAGTACTTC.

The rearrangement joins TRBV6-1 to TRBJ2-2; TRBD1 aligns across 7 bases. This CDR3 contains 15 residues. After removal of 6 bases from V and 4 bases from J, the junction contained 8 bases not matched to a gene. Germline CDR1 and CDR2: MNHNS and SASEGT. CDR3 nucleotide sequence: TGTGCCAGCAGCCGTAGTCAGGGGGTCACCGGGGAGCTGTTTTTT. The encoded protein is CASSRSQGVTGELFF.

This clone showed up just once. The chain employs TRBV5-1 and TRBJ2-1; TRBD2 matches at 13 bases. Germline CDR1 reads SGHRS; CDR2 reads YFSETQ. V gave up 4 bases and J gave up 5 bases; unmatched junction bases: 6. The CDR3 runs 16 residues. The CDR3, as DNA: TGCGCCAGCAGCGTCGCCGGGACTAGCGGGAACAATGAGCAGTTCTTC. Protein sequence: CASSVAGTSGNNEQFF.

With respect to this clone: Other DNA variants within this sample encode the same CDR3. The chain has TRBV20-1 and TRBJ1-2; D call uncertain. This CDR3 has 10 amino acids. Trimming removed 0 bases at V and 8 bases at J, with 4 bases between. Germline assignment: CDR1 DFQATT and CDR2 SNEGSKA (reference sequence). The CDR3 is CSAREDGYTF. Here the CDR3 DNA reads TGCAGTGCTAGAGAGGACGGCTACACCTTC.

V gene TRBV30 combines with J gene TRBJ1-2, with D uncertain. Germline V CDR1 and CDR2: GTSNPN, SVGIG (reference sequence). V was clipped by 0 bases and J by 4 bases, with 15 bases between them. The CDR3 contains 15 residues. The CDR3 DNA reads TGTGCCTGGAGTGTTGTCAGTTCCATCTTCTATGGCTACACCTTC. Translating it yields CAWSVVSSIFYGYTF.

The chain uses TRBV5-4 and TRBJ2-6; possible D gene TRBD1, 5 bases. This CDR3 contains 15 residues. Between the trimmed V and J ends, which lost 2 bases and 0 bases, there was a span of 6 bases. Germline CDR1 reads SGHNT; CDR2 reads YYREEE (reference sequence). CDR3 nucleotides: TGTGCCAGCAGCTTCAGGGACTCTGGGGCCAACGTCCTGACTTTC. Translating gives CASSFRDSGANVLTF. The variable domain in full, with the rest retrieved from reference TRBV5-4 and TRBJ2-6, is ETGVTQSPTHLIKTRGQQVTLRCSSQSGHNTVSWYQQALGQGPQFIFQYYREEENGRGNFPPRFSGLQFPNYSSELNVNALELDDSALYLCASSFRDSGANVLTFGAGSRLTVL.

For this clone: The same CDR3 can be traced to other DNA sequences in this sample. The chain joins TRBV9 to TRBJ2-1, with D possibly being TRBD2 (6 bases). The germline V and J ends were trimmed by 0 bases and 0 bases, with 10 bases remaining between them. Per the germline V gene, CDR1 is SGDLS and CDR2 is YYNGEE. The CDR3 has 16 residues. The CDR3 loop is CASSVGGASSYNEQFF. Written as DNA, the CDR3 is TGTGCCAGCAGCGTAGGCGGGGCCAGCTCCTACAATGAGCAGTTCTTC.

The chain has TRBV28 and TRBJ2-1; D is perhaps TRBD2 (6 bases). Trimming took off 3 bases at V and 10 bases at J, with 19 bases between the two ends. The V gene's germline CDR1 is MDHEN and CDR2 SYDVKM. The CDR3 has 15 residues. The DNA for the CDR3 is TGTGCCAGCAGTTTGGGCGGGACTGGGACCCGGGAGCAGTTCTTC. It translates to CASSLGGTGTREQFF. Filled out from reference TRBV28 and TRBJ2-1, the complete variable domain reads DVKVTQSSRYLVKRTGEKVFLECVQDMDHENMFWYRQDPGLGLRLIYFSYDVKMKEKGDIPEGYSVSREKKERFSLILESASTNQTSMYLCASSLGGTGTREQFFGPGTRLTVL.

CDR3 protein: CASSFRVVHTEAFF. Written as DNA, the CDR3 is TGTGCCAGCAGTTTCAGGGTTGTACACACTGAAGCTTTCTTT. V is TRBV28 and J is TRBJ1-1; a weak D match, TRBD1 (5 bases). The ends were cut back, 3 bases at V and 3 bases at J, with 11 bases in the middle. The CDR3 is 14 amino acids. Germline CDR1 reads MDHEN; CDR2 reads SYDVKM.

The chain has TRBV18 and TRBJ2-7; 13 bases fit TRBD2. The ends lost 2 bases at V and 5 bases at J; junction bases unmatched: 18. CDR1 KGHSH and CDR2 LQKENI come from the germline V gene. The CDR3 has 20 amino acids. CDR3 residues: CASSPNRFTSGRAGTHEQYF. DNA of the CDR3: TGTGCCAGCTCACCAAACAGGTTTACTAGCGGGAGGGCCGGAACCCACGAGCAGTACTTC.

The J gene is TRBJ2-5, the V gene TRBV5-8; TRBD2 is a possible D gene (6 bases). The V end lost 2 bases, the J end lost 4 bases, and 9 bases lay between the germline ends. In germline, CDR1 is SGHTS, CDR2 YDEGEE. CDR3 length equals 13 residues. The CDR3 region has the DNA TGTGCCAGCAGCTTAAGGAGGGGAGAGACCCAGTACTTC. Translation: CASSLRRGETQYF.